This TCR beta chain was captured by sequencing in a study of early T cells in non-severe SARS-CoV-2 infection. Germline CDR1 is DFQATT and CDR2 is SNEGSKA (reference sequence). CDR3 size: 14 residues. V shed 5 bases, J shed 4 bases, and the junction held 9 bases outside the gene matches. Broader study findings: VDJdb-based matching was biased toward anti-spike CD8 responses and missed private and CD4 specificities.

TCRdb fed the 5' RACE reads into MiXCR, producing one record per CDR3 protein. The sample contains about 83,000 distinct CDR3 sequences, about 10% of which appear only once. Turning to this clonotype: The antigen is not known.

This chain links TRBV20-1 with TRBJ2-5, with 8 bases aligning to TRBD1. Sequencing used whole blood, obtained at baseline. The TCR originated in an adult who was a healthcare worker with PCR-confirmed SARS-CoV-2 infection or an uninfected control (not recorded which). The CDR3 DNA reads TGCAGTGCTGGGGGAATAGACAGGGGAGAGACCCAGTACTTC. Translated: CSAGGIDRGETQYF.